This T cell receptor beta chain was retrieved from a study of blood T cell repertoires in COVID-19. Background on the study: Samples taken during acute and convalescent COVID-19 were collected in the United States, Italy and Spain. In each case, the material was cDNA or gDNA derived from T cells, B-cell-depleted T cells, or PBMCs.

Original handling: Researchers report that nucleated cell counts were estimated from reference gene primer amplification. Method: immunoSEQ multiplex PCR; TCRdb's copy keeps in-frame clones and lacks some. V and J calls plus clone size are reproduced from that table; the DNA served to infer D and trimming. The data show about 100,000 clones, with roughly 80% seen just once and approximately 4.4% held by the top ten. The junction had 5 bases not matched to a gene; V was cut back by 5 bases and J by 3 bases. The CDR3 is 14 amino acids. Germline V CDR1 and CDR2: LNHDA, SQIVND (reference sequence). The material sequenced was peripheral blood. The rearrangement uses TRBV19 and TRBJ2-7; TRBD1 matches at 9 bases. The sequence was collected from a human donor in a cohort sampled during active COVID-19. The CDR3 DNA sequence: TGTGCCAGTAGTCGGACAGGGGCCATCTACGAGCAGTACTTC. This codes for CASSRTGAIYEQYF.